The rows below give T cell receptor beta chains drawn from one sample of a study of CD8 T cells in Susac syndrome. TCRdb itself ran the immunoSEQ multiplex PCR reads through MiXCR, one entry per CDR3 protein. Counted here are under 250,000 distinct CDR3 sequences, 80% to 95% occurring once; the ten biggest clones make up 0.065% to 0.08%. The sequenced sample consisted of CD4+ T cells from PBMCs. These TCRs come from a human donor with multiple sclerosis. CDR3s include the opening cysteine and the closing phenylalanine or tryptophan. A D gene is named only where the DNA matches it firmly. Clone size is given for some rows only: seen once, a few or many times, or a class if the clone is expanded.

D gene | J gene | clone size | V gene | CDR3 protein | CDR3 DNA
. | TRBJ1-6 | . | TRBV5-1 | CASSLEPYGDSPLHF | TGCGCCAGCAGCTTGGAGCCCTACGGGGATTCACCCCTCCACTTT
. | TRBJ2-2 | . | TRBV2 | CASSEVQRNTGELFF | TGTGCCAGCAGTGAAGTACAGAGGAACACCGGGGAGCTGTTTTTT
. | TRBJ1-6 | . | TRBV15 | CATSRGGGNSPLHF | TGTGCCACCAGCCGCGGAGGGGGGAATTCACCCCTCCACTTT
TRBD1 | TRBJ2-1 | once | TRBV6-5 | CASSYAGQGGNEQFF | TGTGCCAGCAGTTACGCAGGACAGGGGGGCAATGAGCAGTTCTTC
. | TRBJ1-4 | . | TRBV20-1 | CSAKWGLGREKLFF | TGCAGTGCAAAGTGGGGGTTAGGTCGGGAAAAACTGTTTTTT
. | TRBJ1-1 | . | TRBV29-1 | CSVDGRMNTEAFF | TGCAGCGTTGATGGGCGGATGAACACTGAAGCTTTCTTT
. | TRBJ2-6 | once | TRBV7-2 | CASSSYTAGANVLTF | TGTGCCAGCAGCTCCTACACTGCTGGGGCCAACGTCCTGACTTTC
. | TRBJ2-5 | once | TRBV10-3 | CAISSRAGGGQETQYF | TGTGCCATCAGTTCGAGAGCTGGGGGAGGTCAAGAGACCCAGTACTTC
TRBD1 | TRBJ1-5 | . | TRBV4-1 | CASSLDRTYSNQPQHF | TGCGCCAGCAGTCTGGACAGGACCTATAGCAATCAGCCCCAGCATTTT
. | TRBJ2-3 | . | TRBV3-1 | CASSQTQPRTQYF | TGTGCCAGCAGCCAAACGCAACCAAGGACGCAGTATTTT
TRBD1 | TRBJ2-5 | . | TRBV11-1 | CASSLAGTGREETQYF | TGTGCCAGCAGCTTAGCCGGGACAGGGCGCGAAGAGACCCAGTACTTC
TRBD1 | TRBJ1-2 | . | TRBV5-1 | CASSLAQGAFDGYTF | TGCGCCAGCAGCTTGGCCCAGGGGGCTTTTGATGGCTACACCTTC
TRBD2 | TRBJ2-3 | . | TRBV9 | CASSPAMGSGSDTQYF | TGTGCCAGCAGCCCCGCAATGGGTAGCGGGAGTGATACGCAGTATTTT
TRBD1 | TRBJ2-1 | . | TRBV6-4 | CASSSLGQGYDNEQFF | TGTGCCAGCAGTTCTCTAGGACAGGGGTACGACAATGAGCAGTTCTTC
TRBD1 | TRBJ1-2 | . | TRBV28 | CASITQGARGYTF | TGTGCCAGCATTACTCAGGGGGCGCGCGGCTACACCTTC
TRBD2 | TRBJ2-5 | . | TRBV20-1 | CSARDGAGGGETQYF | TGCAGTGCTAGAGATGGAGCGGGGGGGGGAGAGACCCAGTACTTC
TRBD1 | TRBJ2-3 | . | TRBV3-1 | CASSDHRTGGVDTQYF | TGTGCCAGCAGCGACCACAGGACAGGGGGCGTAGATACGCAGTATTTT
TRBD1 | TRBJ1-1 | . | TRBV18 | CASSPRRTGVGGTEAFF | TGTGCCAGCTCACCACGGAGGACAGGGGTCGGTGGGACTGAAGCTTTCTTT
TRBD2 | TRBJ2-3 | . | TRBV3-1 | CASSQDGWTSGGMRGTDTQYF | TGTGCCAGCAGCCAAGATGGTTGGACTAGCGGGGGGATGAGGGGCACAGATACGCAGTATTTT
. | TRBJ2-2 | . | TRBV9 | CASSVDDSTNTGELFF | TGTGCCAGCAGCGTAGATGACAGCACGAACACCGGGGAGCTGTTTTTT
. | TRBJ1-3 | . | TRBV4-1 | CASSQVIGSGNTIYF | TGCGCCAGCAGCCAGGTGATAGGGTCCGGAAACACCATATATTTT
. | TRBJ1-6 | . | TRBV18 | CASSPTTDPTNSPLHF | TGTGCCAGCTCACCAACGACTGACCCTACCAATTCACCCCTCCACTTT
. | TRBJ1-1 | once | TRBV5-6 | CASSLAPRTAEAFF | TGTGCCAGCAGCTTGGCCCCACGGACAGCGGAAGCTTTCTTT
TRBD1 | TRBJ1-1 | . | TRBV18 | CASSPRQGLTEAFF | TGTGCCAGCTCACCCAGACAGGGTCTCACTGAAGCTTTCTTT
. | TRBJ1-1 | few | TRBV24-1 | CAMTGGQTNTEAFF | TGTGCCATGACCGGGGGACAAACGAACACTGAAGCTTTCTTT
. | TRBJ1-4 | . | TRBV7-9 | CASSRGFNEKLFF | TGTGCCAGCTCGAGGGGGTTCAATGAAAAACTGTTTTTT
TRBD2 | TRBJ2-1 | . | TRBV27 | CASSSFSGFYEQFF | TGTGCCAGCAGTTCGTTTAGCGGGTTCTATGAGCAGTTCTTC
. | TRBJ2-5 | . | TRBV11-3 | CASSLRPRGETQYF | TGTGCCAGCAGCTTAAGACCGCGTGGGGAGACCCAGTACTTC
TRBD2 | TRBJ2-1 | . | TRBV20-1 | CSARGLAGGVRIHNEQFF | TGCAGTGCTAGGGGGCTAGCGGGAGGGGTAAGGATACACAATGAGCAGTTCTTC
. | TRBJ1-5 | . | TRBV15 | CATSPGAPNQPQHF | TGTGCCACCAGTCCAGGGGCCCCCAATCAGCCCCAGCATTTT
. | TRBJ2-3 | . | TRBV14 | CASSPNDYYTQYF | TGTGCCAGCAGCCCGAATGACTACTATACGCAGTATTTT
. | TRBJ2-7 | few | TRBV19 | CASSVGSSYEQYF | TGTGCCAGTAGCGTGGGGAGTTCCTACGAGCAGTACTTC
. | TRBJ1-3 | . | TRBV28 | CASSVPLKGNTIYF | TGTGCCAGCAGTGTACCTCTAAAAGGAAACACCATATATTTT
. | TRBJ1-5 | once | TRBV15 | CATSRAPSQPQHF | TGTGCCACCAGCAGAGCACCGAGCCAGCCCCAGCATTTT
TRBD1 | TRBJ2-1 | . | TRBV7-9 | CASSRGDRGLLEQFF | TGTGCCAGCAGCCGGGGGGACAGGGGACTCCTGGAGCAGTTCTTC
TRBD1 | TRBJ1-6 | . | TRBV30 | CAWSAGTGDSPLHF | TGTGCCTGGAGCGCCGGGACAGGGGATTCACCCCTCCACTTT
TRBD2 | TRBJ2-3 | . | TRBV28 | CAVAGDRTDTQYF | TGTGCGGTAGCGGGGGATCGCACAGATACGCAGTATTTT
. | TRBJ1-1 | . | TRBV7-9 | CASNNLGFTEVFF | TGTGCCAGCAACAACCTCGGGTTCACTGAAGTTTTCTTT
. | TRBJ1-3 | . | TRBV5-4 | CASSLIGTEGNTIYF | TGTGCCAGCAGCTTGATTGGTACGGAAGGAAACACCATATATTTT
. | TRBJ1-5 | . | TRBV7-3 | CASSSVPPQHF | TGTGCCAGCAGCTCCGTCCCGCCCCAGCATTTT
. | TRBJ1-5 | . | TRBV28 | CASNGGSGGQPQHF | TGTGCCAGCAACGGGGGTAGCGGAGGTCAGCCCCAGCATTTT
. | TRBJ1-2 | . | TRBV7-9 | CASSVYTATNYGYTF | TGTGCCAGCAGCGTTTACACGGCTACTAACTATGGCTACACCTTC
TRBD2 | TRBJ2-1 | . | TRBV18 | CASSPYASGRADEQFF | TGTGCCAGCTCACCATATGCTAGCGGGAGGGCTGATGAGCAGTTCTTC
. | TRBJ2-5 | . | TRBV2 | CASHATYQETQYF | TGTGCCAGCCACGCTACTTACCAAGAGACCCAGTACTTC
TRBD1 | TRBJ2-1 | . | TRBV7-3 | CASNKDRGNRNEQFF | TGTGCCAGCAACAAGGACAGGGGGAATAGGAATGAGCAGTTCTTC
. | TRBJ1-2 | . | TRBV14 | CASSQDQGAGYGYTF | TGTGCCAGCAGCCAAGATCAAGGGGCGGGCTATGGCTACACCTTC
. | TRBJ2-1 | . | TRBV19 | CASSIQGGNEQFF | TGTGCCAGTAGTATTCAGGGGGGGAATGAGCAGTTCTTC
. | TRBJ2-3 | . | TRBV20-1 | CSEGRTDTQYF | TGCAGTGAAGGGCGCACAGATACGCAGTATTTT
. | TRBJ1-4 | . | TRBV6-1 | CASTTQDKTHSTSEKLFF | TGTGCCAGCACAACTCAGGACAAGACCCACTCGACTAGTGAAAAACTGTTTTTT
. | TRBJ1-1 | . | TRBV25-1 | CASSPSSTMNTEAFF | TGTGCCAGCAGTCCTTCAAGTACAATGAACACTGAAGCTTTCTTT
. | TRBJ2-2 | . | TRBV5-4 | CASSIGGAVGDTGELFF | TGTGCCAGCAGCATTGGGGGGGCAGTTGGGGACACCGGGGAGCTGTTTTTT
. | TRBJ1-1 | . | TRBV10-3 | CAISLDGNTEAFF | TGTGCCATCAGTCTGGACGGGAACACTGAAGCTTTCTTT
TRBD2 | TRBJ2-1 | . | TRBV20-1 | CSAPLAGGINEQFF | TGCAGTGCTCCGTTAGCGGGGGGGATCAATGAGCAGTTCTTC
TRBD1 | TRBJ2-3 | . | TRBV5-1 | CASSEGAGTDTQYF | TGCGCCAGCAGCGAGGGGGCGGGCACAGATACGCAGTATTTT
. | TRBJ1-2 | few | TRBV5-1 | CASSLDAGSAYGYTF | TGCGCCAGCAGCTTGGACGCAGGAAGTGCCTATGGCTACACCTTC